This T cell receptor (beta chain) derives from a study of shared clonotypes between healthy human individuals. Study overall: Three plates each covered CD4 naive and memory; CD8 naive two, CD8 memory one.

Sequenced by immunoSEQ multiplex PCR; TCRdb stores in-frame clones only, minus some. Of approximately 1.4 million clones in the sample, 95% to 99% are singletons; the top ten hold about 0.42%. This CDR3 contains 14 residues. Germline V CDR1 and CDR2: SEHNR, FQNEAQ (reference sequence). Study-wide results and limits: The low donor count limited represented genetic and exposure-history diversity. Naive CD4 clonotypes overlapped across a handful of donors at approximately 5.5%.

Regarding this clone: Its antigen is not known. Germline and junction disagree at one end, which may indicate a read error.

This clonotype was obtained from a man aged 30 to 45 in good health. V usage is TRBV7-9 and J usage is TRBJ2-1, with D hard to call. Sequences were obtained from naive CD4+ T cells sorted from blood. The subset is: CD45RA+ positively selected. CDR3 in amino acids: CANSTRQAYNEQFF. Written as DNA, the CDR3 is TGTGCCAACAGCACCCGCCAGGCCTACAATGAGCAGTTCTTC.